The 21 T cell receptor beta chains reported below all come from one sample, sequenced in a study of read filtering for tumor transcriptome and immune sequencing (dated by TCRdb to the early 2020s). TCRdb lists the instrument as Illumina HiSeq 4000. Starting from 350 to 450 ng RNA, TCR libraries were constructed with the Immunoverse kit using molecular barcoded adaptors that cover the alpha/delta and beta/gamma chains. Using fastp trimming at Q25 and MiXCR clonotype assembly, TCRdb reanalyzed the public sequencing data and kept in-frame beta chains. CDR3 protein duplicates are merged, each entry listing the most common genes and DNA. Here the sample has 35,000 to 40,000 distinct CDR3 sequences; around 15% occur a single time. The leading ten clones occupy about 38% of the sample. Sequenced input: a population of CD138-negative cells sorted from bone marrow. According to the study, the label for this sample's cell subset or site signals: bone marrow mononuclear cells depleted of CD138+ plasma/myeloma cells by negative magnetic selection. These receptors were collected from a donor aged 40 or over with multiple myeloma.

This clonotype was seen many times. V gene TRBV4-2 combines with J gene TRBJ1-3; no reliable D call. Trimming stripped 4 bases from V and 1 base from J, with 23 bases between. Germline V gene sequence: CDR1 LGHNA, CDR2 YNFKEQ. CDR3 length: 19 residues. Written as DNA, the CDR3 is TGTGCCAGCAGCCTCATTCCGGGCCGAACACTGTCGTCTGGAAACACCATATATTTT. This sequence encodes CASSLIPGRTLSSGNTIYF.

This clonotype was recorded at least ten times. The chain couples TRBV29-1 to TRBJ2-3; the D gene is possibly TRBD2 (6 bases). The CDR3 covers 13 residues. The ends were cut back, 6 bases at V and 2 bases at J, with 12 bases in the middle. Germline-derived CDR1 and CDR2 are SQVTM and ANQGSEA. DNA of the CDR3: TGCAGCGTAGTTGGGAGGCTCACAGATACGCAGTATTTT. The encoded protein is CSVVGRLTDTQYF.

This clonotype has more than one count but fewer than ten. V gene TRBV28 combines with J gene TRBJ1-1, with D perhaps matching TRBD1 (6 bases). Between the trimmed V and J ends, which lost 6 bases and 2 bases, there was a span of 22 bases. CDR1 is MDHEN, CDR2 SYDVKM, per germline. The length of the CDR3 is 17 residues. CDR3 amino acids: CASRTQARQDRNTEAFF. The CDR3 nucleotides are TGTGCCAGCAGAACACAGGCCAGACAGGACAGAAACACTGAAGCTTTCTTT.

As to this clonotype: Possible read error: a much larger clone is one base away. This rearrangement joins TRBV5-1 to TRBJ2-3; 8 nucleotides agree with TRBD2. V trimming: 6 bases; J trimming: 1 base; junction bases outside the gene matches: 19. Looked up from germline, CDR1 is SGHRS and CDR2 is YFSETQ. This CDR3 has 19 amino acids. The CDR3, as DNA: TGCGCCAGCAACGTGATCGCTCTAGCGGGCGGGCGGGGCACAGATACGCAGTATTTT. Translation: CASNVIALAGGRGTDTQYF.

J is TRBJ2-1 and V is TRBV5-1, with D possibly being TRBD1 or TRBD2 (6 bases each). The germline V and J ends were trimmed by 2 bases and 8 bases, with 20 bases remaining between them. The CDR3 covers 16 residues. CDR1 is SGHRS and CDR2 is YFSETQ in the germline V gene. CDR3 DNA: TGCGCCAGCAGCTTTCGGATGGGGGGCACCTCCGATGAGCAGTTCTTC. Translated: CASSFRMGGTSDEQFF.

The CDR3 region has the DNA TGTGCCAGCAGCACACTAGCGGGACAGGGGGCGCGAACTGAAGCTTTCTTT. Amino acids: CASSTLAGQGARTEAFF. The chain has TRBV11-2 and TRBJ1-1, with TRBD1 matching over 12 bases. Per the germline V gene, CDR1 is SGHAT and CDR2 is FQNNGV. The CDR3 length is 17 residues. V dropped 5 bases and J dropped 5; count of bases not matched to a gene: 12.

This clonotype has ten or more counts. The chain combines TRBV5-6 with TRBJ2-5; 9 nucleotides match TRBD2. Germline CDR1 is SGHDT and CDR2 is YYEEEE. The J segment lost 3 bases and the V segment lost 0 bases, leaving 6 bases of the junction unmatched. The CDR3 is made up of 16 amino acids. The DNA of the CDR3 is TGTGCCAGCAGCTTGGATGGGACTAGCACCGAAGAGACCCAGTACTTC. Translated: CASSLDGTSTEETQYF.

This clonotype was counted at least ten times. The chain uses TRBV6-1 and TRBJ2-7, with D unclear. From germline, CDR1 is MNHNS and CDR2 SASEGT. The CDR3 is 14 residues long. Trimming took off 0 bases at V and 3 bases at J, with 9 bases between the two ends. CDR3 region: CASSEALDGYEQYF. CDR3 DNA sequence: TGTGCCAGCAGTGAAGCACTGGACGGCTACGAGCAGTACTTC.

This clonotype was recorded a few times. This may stem from a read error, because a much larger clone lies one nucleotide away. This rearrangement joins TRBV5-1 to TRBJ2-1; TRBD2 matches at 16 bases. Germline CDR1 SGHRS, CDR2 YFSETQ. CDR3 size: 19 residues. CDR3 sequence reads: CASTQTVGTSGRGYNGQFF. Here the CDR3 DNA reads TGCGCCAGCACCCAGACAGTAGGGACTAGCGGGAGGGGTTACAATGGGCAGTTCTTC.

This clonotype showed up many times. The CDR3 here is CSAITGTSGIEQFF. CDR3 bases: TGCAGTGCCATCACCGGGACTAGCGGGATTGAGCAGTTCTTC. The chain employs TRBV20-1 and TRBJ2-1; 13 bases align to TRBD2. CDR3 length: 14 residues. With 6 bases clipped from V and 9 bases from J, the junction kept 8 bases outside the gene matches. Looked up from germline, CDR1 is DFQATT and CDR2 is SNEGSKA (reference sequence).

In its sample, this clonotype was seen a few times. With a much larger clone just one base away, this may be a read error. The chain has TRBV6-5 and TRBJ1-4; D uncertain. CDR1 is MNHEY, CDR2 SVGAGI, per germline. CDR3 length: 14 amino acids. V was cut by 5 bases and J by 8 bases, with 15 bases left in between. The DNA of the CDR3 is TGTGCCAGCAGTAGGACCAGGCCGGGGGAAAAACTGTTTTTT. Its translation is CASSRTRPGEKLFF.

The sample holds many counts of this clonotype. The chain uses TRBV28 and TRBJ2-7, with TRBD1 identical over 8 bases. The germline gives CDR1 MDHEN, CDR2 SYDVKM. Losses at the gene ends were 6 bases for V and 5 bases for J; bases not matched to a gene: 3. This CDR3 region has 12 residues. CDR3: CASRVDRDEQYF. Here the CDR3 DNA reads TGTGCCAGCAGGGTGGACAGGGACGAGCAGTACTTC.

To note about this clonotype: A much larger clone lies one base from this, so it may be a read error. It is likely a read error, because the conserved phenylalanine at the end of the CDR3 is missing. This rearrangement joins TRBV29-1 to TRBJ1-1; 8 bases match TRBD1. The germline gives CDR1 SQVTM, CDR2 ANQGSEA. The CDR3 sequence is 11 residues long. Trimming removed 8 bases from V and 4 bases from J; junction bases left unmatched: 3. In nucleotides, the CDR3 is TGCAGCCATACAGGGGGCACTGAAGCTTTCCTT. Its protein is CSHTGGTEAFL.

This clonotype was detected many times. CDR3 bases: TGTGCCAGCAGCCCCCAGCCATACGGGGAGCTGTTTTTT. Protein product: CASSPQPYGELFF. The V call is TRBV7-3, the J call TRBJ2-2; D ambiguous. The V and J ends lost 5 bases and 7 bases respectively, with 11 bases between them. Germline CDR1 is SGHTA and CDR2 is FQGTGA. CDR3 length: 13 residues.

This clonotype has ten or more counts. The chain recombines TRBV7-9 with TRBJ2-7; no clear D. The CDR3 is 13 residues long. Germline V gene data show CDR1 as SEHNR and CDR2 as FQNEAQ (reference sequence). V lost 5 bases and J 6 bases, leaving 14 bases between the germline ends. This chain's CDR3 is CASSPNSNFEQYF. The CDR3 DNA reads TGTGCCAGCAGCCCAAACTCAAACTTCGAGCAGTACTTC. Combining the CDR3 with reference TRBV7-9 and TRBJ2-7 gives the whole variable domain DTGVSQNPRHKITKRGQNVTFRCDPISEHNRLYWYRQTLGQGPEFLTYFQNEAQLEKSRLLSDRFSAERPKGSFSTLEIQRTEQGDSAMYLCASSPNSNFEQYFGPGTRLTVT.

This clonotype has ten or more counts. CDR3 in amino acids: CAINRANTGELFF. The CDR3 nucleotides read TGTGCCATCAACAGGGCCAACACCGGGGAGCTGTTTTTT. V and J are TRBV10-3 and TRBJ2-2; D may be TRBD1 (6 bases). Trimming removed 7 bases at V and 2 bases at J, with 8 bases between. The CDR3 covers 13 residues. Germline CDR1 reads ENHRY; CDR2 reads SYGVKD.

On this clonotype itself: This could be a read error, since a much larger clone is one nucleotide away. The gene calls are TRBV5-1 and TRBJ2-5; 7 bases agree with TRBD1. Germline assignment: CDR1 SGHRS and CDR2 YFSETQ. This CDR3 has 14 residues. CDR3 sequence reads: CASSLGQGVETQDF. In nucleotides, the CDR3 is TGCGCCAGCAGCTTGGGACAGGGAGTAGAGACCCAGGACTTC.

V usage is TRBV29-1 and J usage is TRBJ2-7; no clear D. CDR3 size: 11 residues. Trimming took off 8 bases at V and 7 bases at J, with 15 bases between the two ends. Looked up from germline, CDR1 is SQVTM and CDR2 is ANQGSEA. CDR3 in amino acids: CSIQVEDEQYF. CDR3 coding DNA: TGCAGCATTCAAGTAGAAGATGAGCAGTACTTC.

A few counts support this clonotype. The J gene is TRBJ2-5, the V gene TRBV5-1, with TRBD1 identical over 11 bases. The CDR3 consists of 14 residues. Per germline, CDR1 SGHRS and CDR2 YFSETQ. Trimming took 3 bases from V and 5 from J; bases not matched to a gene: 3. As DNA, the CDR3 is TGCGCCAGCAGCTCCGGACAGGGGGCTGAGACCCAGTACTTC. It specifies CASSSGQGAETQYF.

Concerning this clonotype itself: A single base separates this from a much larger clone, so it may be a read error. DNA for the CDR3: TGCAGCGTTGGAGTTAACGGCTACACCTTC. Protein: CSVGVNGYTF. The V gene is TRBV29-1, the J gene TRBJ1-2; D is undetermined. This CDR3 is built from 10 residues. Germline CDR1 reads SQVTM; CDR2 reads ANQGSEA. V gave up 4 bases and J gave up 8 bases, with 8 bases separating them. Looking up the rest from reference TRBV29-1 and TRBJ1-2 gives the full variable domain: SAVISQKPSRDICQRGTSLTIQCQVDSQVTMMFWYRQQPGQSLTLIATANQGSEATYESGFVIDKFPISRPNLTFSTLTVSNMSPEDSSIYLCSVGVNGYTFGSGTRLTVV.

This clonotype came up many times. This chain uses TRBV12-3 or TRBV12-4 with TRBJ2-6, with 8 bases aligning to TRBD1. The J segment lost 0 bases and the V segment lost 5 bases, leaving 6 bases of the junction unmatched. This CDR3 is 17 amino acids long. In DNA, the CDR3 is TGTGCCAGCAGTGCCGGACAGGGTAACTCTGGGGCCAACGTCCTGACTTTC. It specifies CASSAGQGNSGANVLTF.